The present T cell receptor (beta chain) was sequenced within a study of T-cell memory formation after mild COVID-19. Study-wide results and limits: CM and EM subsets held most contracting CD4+ clones; EMRA held CD8+ ones. Clones contracting day 15 to 85 were balanced CD4/CD8; later expanders leaned CD4+.

There are 18 residues in the CDR3. Germline CDR1 reads SGHTA; CDR2 reads FQGTGA. V shed 1 base and J shed 8 bases, with 24 bases lying between them. TCRdb re-called the 5' RACE reads with MiXCR, one entry per CDR3 protein. The repertoire holds around 410,000 distinct CDR3 sequences, with around a quarter as singletons. Concerning this clonotype itself: Its antigen is not identified.

The source material was PBMCs or a T cell subset sorted from them (not recorded which). V and J are TRBV7-3 and TRBJ2-1; possibly TRBD1 or TRBD2 for D (6 bases each). This TCR was recovered from an adult woman who had mild COVID-19 (a few samples of this study predate the infection). Cell type and time point are not known. CDR3 nucleotides: TGTGCCAGCAGCTTAATCTCGCCGGCGGGACACACTGTCGATGAGCAGTTCTTC. Amino acids: CASSLISPAGHTVDEQFF.